This T cell receptor (beta chain) appears in the sequencing data of a study of blood T cells in healthy people across ages. The use of a sample-barcoded 5' primer and a J-beta primer mix characterized a second PCR of 7 to 11 cycles. TCRdb reanalysed the 5' RACE reads using MiXCR and keeps one entry per CDR3 protein. The profile shows fewer than 900,000 distinct CDR3 sequences, approximately 39% of them singletons. Points on this clonotype: This clone may be a read error of a much larger clone one base away.

CDR3 size: 13 residues. This chain uses TRBV12-3 or TRBV12-4 with TRBJ2-5, with 8 nucleotides matching TRBD1. The J call may be incorrect, as the DNA end agrees better with TRBJ2-7. This clonotype originated in a woman aged 55 to 70 in good health. The sequencing sample was made of blood. The CDR3 protein is CASSWDRPHEQYF. CDR3 DNA: TGTGCCAGCAGTTGGGACAGGCCCCACGAGCAGTACTTC.